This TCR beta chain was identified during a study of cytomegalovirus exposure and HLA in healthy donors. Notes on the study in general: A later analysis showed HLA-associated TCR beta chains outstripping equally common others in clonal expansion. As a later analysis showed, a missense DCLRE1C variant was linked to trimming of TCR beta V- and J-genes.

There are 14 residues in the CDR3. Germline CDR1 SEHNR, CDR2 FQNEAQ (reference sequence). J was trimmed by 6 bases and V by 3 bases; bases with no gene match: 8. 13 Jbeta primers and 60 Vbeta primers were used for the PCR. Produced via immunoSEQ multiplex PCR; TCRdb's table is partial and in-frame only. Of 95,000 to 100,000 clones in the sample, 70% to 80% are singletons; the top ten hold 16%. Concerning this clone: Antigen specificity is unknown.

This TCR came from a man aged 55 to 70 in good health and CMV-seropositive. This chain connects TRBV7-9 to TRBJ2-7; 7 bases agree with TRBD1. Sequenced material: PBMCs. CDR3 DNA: TGTGCCAGCAGCTTGACAGGGATAGCCTCCGAGCAGTACTTC. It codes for CASSLTGIASEQYF.